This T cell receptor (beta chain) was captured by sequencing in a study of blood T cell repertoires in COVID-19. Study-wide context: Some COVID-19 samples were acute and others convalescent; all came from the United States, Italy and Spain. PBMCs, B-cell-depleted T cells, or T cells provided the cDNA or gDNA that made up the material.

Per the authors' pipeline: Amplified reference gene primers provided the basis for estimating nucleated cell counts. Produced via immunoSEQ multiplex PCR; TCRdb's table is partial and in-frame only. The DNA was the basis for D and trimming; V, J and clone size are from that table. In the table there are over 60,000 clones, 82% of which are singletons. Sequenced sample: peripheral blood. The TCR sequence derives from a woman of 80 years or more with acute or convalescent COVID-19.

The CDR3 region has the DNA TGCGCCAGCAGTGAGTCGCTAAGCGGGAGTAGGACAGATACGCAGTATTTT. This gives the protein CASSESLSGSRTDTQYF. This chain uses TRBV10-1 with TRBJ2-3; 8 bases match TRBD2. The length of the CDR3 is 17 residues. J lost 3 bases, V lost 0 bases, and 8 bases had no gene match. Looked up from germline, CDR1 is WNHNN and CDR2 is SYGVQD (reference sequence).